What follows describes a single TCR beta chain. This sample stems from a study of T cell changes during pregnancy in multiple sclerosis. There are 12 residues in the CDR3. The ends were cut back, 6 bases at V and 8 bases at J, with 13 bases in the middle. Looked up from germline, CDR1 is MNHEY and CDR2 is SMNVEV (reference sequence). Sequencing used immunoSEQ multiplex PCR; TCRdb keeps in-frame clones, though not all of them. Here the sample spans 70,000 to 95,000 clones, roughly 91% being singletons. This rearrangement joins TRBV27 to TRBJ1-2; D not certain. The starting material was peripheral blood, obtained in the first trimester of pregnancy. This TCR derives from a female donor with multiple sclerosis, enrolled in a pregnancy study. In nucleotides, the CDR3 is TGTGCCAGCAGACGTGCTGGGCGAGGCTACACCTTC. Its translation is CASRRAGRGYTF.